This T cell receptor beta chain is from a study of shared clonotypes between healthy human individuals. Regarding the study as a whole: Owing to a small donor count, the genetic and exposure-history diversity represented was limited. With four donors compared, 4% to 5.5% of naive CD4 clonotypes were shared.

Germline trimming cut 4 bases from V and 4 bases from J; bases unmatched to any gene: 6. Germline V lookup: CDR1 LNHDA, CDR2 SQIVND (reference sequence). The CDR3 sequence is 15 residues long. Samples underwent the assay at deep level. Sequencing used immunoSEQ multiplex PCR; TCRdb keeps in-frame clones, though not all of them. The data contain approximately 100,000 clones, 55% to 70% of them singletons. Regarding this clone: The antigen is not known.

The sequencing input was memory CD8+ T cells sorted from blood. Subset here: CD45RO+ cells pooled with CCR7-negative TemRA cells. The sequence was collected from a woman aged 30 to 39 in good health. The chain couples TRBV19 to TRBJ2-3, with TRBD2 identical over 9 bases. The DNA of the CDR3 is TGTGCCAGTAGTAGCCCAGCGGGAGGATCAGATACGCAGTATTTT. Translating gives CASSSPAGGSDTQYF.